Listed here is a single T cell receptor (beta chain). Its antigen is not identified. The sample's treatment: roughly 10-day PBMC culture with coronavirus spike peptide pools or control peptides (ViraFEST assay). The data are from a study of vaccination and CD4 T cells after COVID-19. Looking at the study overall: Control cultures were supplied with a CEFX pool, an HIV-1 Nef pool, or no peptide at all.

Researchers used the Oncomine TCR Beta short-read assay to sequence DNA from cultured CD4+ T cells. Genomic DNA from cultured CD4+ T cells was extracted. TCRdb reprocessed the PCR reads with MiXCR, giving one entry per CDR3 protein. Seen here are nearly 15,000 distinct CDR3 sequences, approximately 84% observed once, and the top ten hold 9.6%. The CDR3 length is 14 residues. The junction had 8 bases not matched to a gene; V was cut back by 6 bases and J by 3 bases. Germline V gene sequence: CDR1 MNHEY, CDR2 SVGEGT. This clonotype was sampled from a human donor who received a COVID-19 vaccine. Here the sequenced sample was CD4+ T cells from blood, cultured in vitro, taken after SARS-CoV-2 vaccination. The chain employs TRBV6-2 or TRBV6-3 and TRBJ2-7; 7 bases are a match to TRBD1. The CDR3 region has the DNA TGTGCCAGCAGCACTAGACAGGGAAACTACGAGCAGTACTTC. This codes for CASSTRQGNYEQYF.